Each of the 20 T cell receptor beta chains below was sequenced from the same sample in a study of technical replicates of blood from a handful of donors (dated 2017 in TCRdb). The protocol used for the library was the immunoSEQ multiplex PCR assay. The table was pulled from immuneACCESS by TCRdb, which kept in-frame rearrangements only. Such tables lose some clones; where checked, under half of the loss comes from unresolved V genes, and the rest has no known cause. Present in this sample are around 93,000 clones, about 95% of which were seen just once. The ten largest account for 0.3% to 0.35% of the sample. Sequenced: T cells isolated from PBMCs. The receptors originated from a human donor in good health.

This rearrangement joins TRBV2 to TRBJ2-3; 7 positions match TRBD1. The CDR3 contains 15 residues. Germline trimming cut 2 bases from V and 6 bases from J; bases unmatched to any gene: 8. Germline CDR1 and CDR2: SNHLY and FYNNEI. The DNA of the CDR3 is TGTGCCAGCAGTGAAAGGGGGCGCGGGTTTGATACGCAGTATTTT. It yields the protein CASSERGRGFDTQYF.

The chain couples TRBV5-1 to TRBJ2-7; 8 bases line up with TRBD2. This CDR3 has 13 residues. Trimming took 8 bases from V and 0 from J; bases not matched to a gene: 4. Germline CDR1 reads SGHRS; CDR2 reads YFSETQ. In nucleotides, the CDR3 is TGCGCCAGGGGAGGGACTAGCTCCTACGAGCAGTACTTC. Translation: CARGGTSSYEQYF.

The chain carries TRBV13 and TRBJ2-7, with a weak D call TRBD2 (6 bases). Germline CDR1 is PRHDT and CDR2 is FYEKMQ (reference sequence). The V and J ends lost 5 bases and 2 bases respectively, with 13 bases between them. CDR3 length: 14 amino acids. The CDR3 spells CASSIPGLTYEQYF. The DNA for the CDR3 is TGTGCCAGCAGCATACCGGGACTGACCTACGAGCAGTACTTC.

This chain connects TRBV5-6 to TRBJ2-3; 7 bases are a match to TRBD1. Unmatched junction bases numbered 9, after V lost 2 bases and J lost 6 bases. Per germline, CDR1 SGHDT and CDR2 YYEEEE. The CDR3 has 15 amino acids. This CDR3 is CASSFPAGGVDTQYF. As DNA, the CDR3 is TGTGCCAGCAGCTTTCCGGCAGGGGGTGTTGATACGCAGTATTTT.

This CDR3 is CASSLAPGGSYEQYF. In nucleotides, the CDR3 is TGCGCCAGCAGCTTGGCCCCTGGGGGCAGTTACGAGCAGTACTTC. The rearrangement uses TRBV5-1 and TRBJ2-7; TRBD1 is a possible D gene (6 bases). Germline V gene sequence: CDR1 SGHRS, CDR2 YFSETQ. CDR3 length: 15 residues. V was pared by 0 bases and J by 4 bases, with 14 bases between.

This clone was seen just once. The V and J genes are TRBV4-2 and TRBJ2-7; D is unclear. Germline V gives CDR1 LGHNA, CDR2 YNFKEQ. V dropped 5 bases and J dropped 5 bases, with 7 bases sitting between them. The CDR3 has 11 amino acids. CDR3 sequence: CASSLANEQYF. The CDR3 bases are TGTGCCAGCAGCTTGGCCAACGAGCAGTACTTC.

The rearrangement joins TRBV30 to TRBJ1-1; no firm D call. Trimming took off 0 bases at V and 1 base at J, with 12 bases between the two ends. There are 15 residues in the CDR3. Germline V gene data show CDR1 as GTSNPN and CDR2 as SVGIG (reference sequence). CDR3 sequence reads: CAWSVLSGKNTEAFF. The CDR3 bases are TGTGCCTGGAGTGTTCTCTCGGGAAAGAACACTGAAGCTTTCTTT. The entire variable domain, with the rest obtained from reference TRBV30 and TRBJ1-1, is as follows: SQTIHQWPATLVQPVGSPLSLECTVEGTSNPNLYWYRQAAGRGLQLLFYSVGIGQISSEVPQNLSASRPQDRQFILSSKKLLLSDSGFYLCAWSVLSGKNTEAFFGQGTRLTVV.

V is TRBV13 and J is TRBJ2-1; 8 bases are shared with TRBD2. Losses at the gene ends were 6 bases for V and 4 bases for J; bases not matched to a gene: 8. The CDR3 consists of 15 residues. CDR1 and CDR2 (germline): PRHDT, FYEKMQ (reference sequence). The CDR3 DNA reads as TGTGCCAGCAGTTCGGGACTAGGGGTGTACAATGAGCAGTTCTTC. Translated, it gives CASSSGLGVYNEQFF.

CDR3 coding DNA: TGTGCCAGCAGCCTTATTGAATTCCGCGTTGGACAGGGGGAAGAGACCCAGTACTTC. This sequence encodes CASSLIEFRVGQGEETQYF. This chain joins TRBV7-9 and TRBJ2-5; 10 bases fit TRBD1. Trimming took 5 bases from V and 3 from J; bases not matched to a gene: 18. The CDR3 covers 19 residues. Per germline, CDR1 SEHNR and CDR2 FQNEAQ (reference sequence).

The CDR3 is CASSDPGLDYEQYF. As DNA, the CDR3 is TGTGCCAGCAGCGACCCGGGACTAGACTACGAGCAGTACTTC. The rearrangement uses TRBV5-6 and TRBJ2-7; 8 nucleotides agree with TRBD2. The CDR3 spans 14 residues. The junction had 6 bases not matched to a gene; V was cut back by 4 bases and J by 3 bases. The germline gives CDR1 SGHDT, CDR2 YYEEEE.

This clone was recorded once. This sequence joins TRBV11-2 and TRBJ2-3; 11 bases line up with TRBD2. The V gene end was trimmed by 0 bases and the J gene end by 6 bases; junction bases not matched to a gene: 8. Per the germline V gene, CDR1 is SGHAT and CDR2 is FQNNGV. This CDR3 is built from 17 residues. The CDR3, as DNA: TGTGCCAGCAGCTTAGATCTAACTAGCGGGAGCTCCGATACGCAGTATTTT. Amino acid sequence: CASSLDLTSGSSDTQYF.

The V call is TRBV11-3, the J call TRBJ2-3; 12 nucleotides line up with TRBD2. Germline V gene data show CDR1 as SGHNT and CDR2 as YENEEA. This CDR3 is built from 16 residues. Unmatched junction bases numbered 6, after V lost 2 bases and J lost 6 bases. The CDR3 spells CASSLRLAGVGDTQYF. DNA of the CDR3: TGTGCCAGCAGCTTAAGACTAGCGGGAGTTGGGGATACGCAGTATTTT.

The chain links TRBV27 to TRBJ2-7; the D gene is possibly TRBD2 (5 bases). The length of the CDR3 is 13 residues. Trimming shortened V by 3 bases and J by 7 bases, and 13 bases separated the two germline ends. CDR1 is MNHEY and CDR2 is SMNVEV in the germline V gene (reference sequence). The CDR3 DNA reads TGTGCCAGCAGTTTCGGGAACCTCAATGAGCAGTACTTC. Its protein product is CASSFGNLNEQYF.

The chain carries TRBV9 and TRBJ1-5, with D tentatively TRBD1 (6 bases). The V and J ends lost 3 bases and 0 bases respectively, with 10 bases between them. This CDR3 is 15 amino acids long. Germline loops: CDR1 SGDLS, CDR2 YYNGEE. CDR3 in amino acids: CASSDGQFSNQPQHF. The CDR3 nucleotides read TGTGCCAGCAGCGACGGACAGTTTAGCAATCAGCCCCAGCATTTT.

The V gene is TRBV11-2, the J gene TRBJ1-4, with D possibly TRBD1 on 6 matching bases. The ends were cut back, 10 bases at V and 7 bases at J, with 16 bases in the middle. The V gene's germline CDR1 is SGHAT and CDR2 FQNNGV. The CDR3 consists of 13 residues. CDR3 in amino acids: CATGRGRGEKLFF. In nucleotides, the CDR3 is TGTGCCACAGGGAGGGGGAGGGGTGAAAAACTGTTTTTT.

The chain carries TRBV4-2 and TRBJ2-5, with 10 bases matching TRBD1. The J call may be mistaken, given a closer DNA end match to TRBJ2-7. The V gene's germline CDR1 is LGHNA and CDR2 YNFKEQ. CDR3 length: 15 residues. The CDR3 spells CASSQGQGASYEQYF. The CDR3 region has the DNA TGTGCCAGCAGCCAAGGACAGGGGGCATCCTACGAGCAGTACTTC.

The V call is TRBV12-5, the J call TRBJ1-1; 9 bases align to TRBD1. This CDR3 comprises 15 residues. The V and J ends lost 7 bases and 3 bases, in that order; junction bases with no gene match: 9. Germline CDR1 and CDR2: LGHNT and FRNRAP. CDR3 DNA: TGTGCTAGTGACTCGGGACAGGGTGGCGACACTGAAGCTTTCTTT. As protein: CASDSGQGGDTEAFF.

The V call is TRBV19, the J call TRBJ2-7; possibly TRBD2 for D (5 bases). The V gene's germline CDR1 is LNHDA and CDR2 SQIVND (reference sequence). With 1 base removed from V and 0 bases from J, the gap between germline ends came to 10 bases. The CDR3 length is 15 residues. CDR3: CASSIVEGASYEQYF. CDR3 nucleotide sequence: TGTGCCAGTAGTATAGTTGAGGGTGCCTCCTACGAGCAGTACTTC.

The genes are TRBV5-1 and TRBJ2-7, with 7 positions matching TRBD1. The germline gives CDR1 SGHRS, CDR2 YFSETQ. This CDR3 spans 14 amino acids. Trimming removed 4 bases from V and 2 bases from J; junction bases left unmatched: 6. Written as DNA, the CDR3 is TGCGCCAGCAGCCTTGGGACAGTCACCTACGAGCAGTACTTC. Translating it yields CASSLGTVTYEQYF.

The rearrangement links TRBV7-9 to TRBJ2-5; 7 positions match TRBD2. The V segment lost 5 bases and the J segment 3 bases; nucleotides outside the gene matches: 9. The CDR3 extends over 15 amino acids. Germline V gene sequence: CDR1 SEHNR, CDR2 FQNEAQ (reference sequence). The CDR3 DNA reads TGTGCCAGCAGCCTCCGACTAGCCGCGGAAGAGACCCAGTACTTC. It specifies CASSLRLAAEETQYF.